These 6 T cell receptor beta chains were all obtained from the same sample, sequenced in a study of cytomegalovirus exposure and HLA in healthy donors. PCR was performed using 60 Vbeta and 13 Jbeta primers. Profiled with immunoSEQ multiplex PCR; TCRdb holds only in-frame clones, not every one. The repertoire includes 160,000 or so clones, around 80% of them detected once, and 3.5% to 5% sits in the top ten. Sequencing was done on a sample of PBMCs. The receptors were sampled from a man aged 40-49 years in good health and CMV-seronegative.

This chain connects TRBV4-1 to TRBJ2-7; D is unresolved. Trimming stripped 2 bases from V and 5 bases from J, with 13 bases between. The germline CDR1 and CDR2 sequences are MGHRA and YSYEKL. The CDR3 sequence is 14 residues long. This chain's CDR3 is CASSQFSSSHEQYF. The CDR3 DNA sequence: TGCGCCAGCAGCCAATTTTCCTCTTCCCACGAGCAGTACTTC.

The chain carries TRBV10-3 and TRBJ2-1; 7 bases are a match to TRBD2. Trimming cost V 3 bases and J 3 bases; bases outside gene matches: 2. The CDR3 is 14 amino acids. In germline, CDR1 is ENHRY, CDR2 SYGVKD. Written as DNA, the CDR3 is TGTGCCATCAGTGAATGGGGGGGCTACAATGAGCAGTTCTTC. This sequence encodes CAISEWGGYNEQFF.

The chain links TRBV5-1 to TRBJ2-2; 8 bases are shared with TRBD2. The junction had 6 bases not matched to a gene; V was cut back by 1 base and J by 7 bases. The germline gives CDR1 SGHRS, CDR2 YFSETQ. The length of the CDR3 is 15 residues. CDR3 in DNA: TGCGCCAGCAGCTTGTACGCGGCGGGGGGCGGGGAGCTGTTTTTT. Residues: CASSLYAAGGGELFF.

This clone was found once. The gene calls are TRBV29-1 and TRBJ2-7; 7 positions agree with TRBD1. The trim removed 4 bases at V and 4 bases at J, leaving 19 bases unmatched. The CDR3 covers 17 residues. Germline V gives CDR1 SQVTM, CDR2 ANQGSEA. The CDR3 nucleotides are TGCAGCGTTGTCGGGATTACAGGGGAAGACTTAAATTACGAGCAGTACTTC. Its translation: CSVVGITGEDLNYEQYF.

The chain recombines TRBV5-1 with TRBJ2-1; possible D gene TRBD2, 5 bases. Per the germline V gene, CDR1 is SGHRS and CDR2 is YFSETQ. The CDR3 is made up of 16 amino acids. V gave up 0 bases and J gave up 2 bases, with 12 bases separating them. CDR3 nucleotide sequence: TGCGCCAGCAGCTTGGCGGGGAGAGGGCCCTACAATGAGCAGTTCTTC. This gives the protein CASSLAGRGPYNEQFF.

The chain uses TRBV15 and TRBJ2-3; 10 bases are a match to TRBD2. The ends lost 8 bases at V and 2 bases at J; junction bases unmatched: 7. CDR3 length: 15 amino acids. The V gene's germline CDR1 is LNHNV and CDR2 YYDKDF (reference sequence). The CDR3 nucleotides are TGTGCCACCTCCCGGGGACTAGCGCCCACAGATACGCAGTATTTT. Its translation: CATSRGLAPTDTQYF.